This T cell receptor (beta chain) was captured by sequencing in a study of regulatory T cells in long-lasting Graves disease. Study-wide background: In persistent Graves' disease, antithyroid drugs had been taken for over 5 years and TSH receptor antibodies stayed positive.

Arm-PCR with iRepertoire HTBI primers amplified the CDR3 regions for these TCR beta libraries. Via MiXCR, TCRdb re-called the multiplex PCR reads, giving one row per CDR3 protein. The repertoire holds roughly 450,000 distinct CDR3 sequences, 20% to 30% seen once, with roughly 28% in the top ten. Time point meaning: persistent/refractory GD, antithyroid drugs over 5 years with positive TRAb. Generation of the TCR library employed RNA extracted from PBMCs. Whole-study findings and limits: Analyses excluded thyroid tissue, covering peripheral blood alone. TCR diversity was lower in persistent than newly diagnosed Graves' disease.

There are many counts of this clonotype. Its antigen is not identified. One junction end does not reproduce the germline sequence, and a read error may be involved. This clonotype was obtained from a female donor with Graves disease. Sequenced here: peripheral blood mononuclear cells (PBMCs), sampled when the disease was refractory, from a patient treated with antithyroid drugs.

CDR3 nucleotide sequence: TGTGCCGGCAGTGTCGAGACTACGAACACCGGGGAGCTGTTTTTT. Translation gives CAGSVETTNTGELFF. The rearrangement joins TRBV2 to TRBJ2-2, with D tentatively TRBD2 (5 bases). CDR3 length: 15 residues. Germline V gene lookup returns CDR1 SNHLY and CDR2 FYNNEI.